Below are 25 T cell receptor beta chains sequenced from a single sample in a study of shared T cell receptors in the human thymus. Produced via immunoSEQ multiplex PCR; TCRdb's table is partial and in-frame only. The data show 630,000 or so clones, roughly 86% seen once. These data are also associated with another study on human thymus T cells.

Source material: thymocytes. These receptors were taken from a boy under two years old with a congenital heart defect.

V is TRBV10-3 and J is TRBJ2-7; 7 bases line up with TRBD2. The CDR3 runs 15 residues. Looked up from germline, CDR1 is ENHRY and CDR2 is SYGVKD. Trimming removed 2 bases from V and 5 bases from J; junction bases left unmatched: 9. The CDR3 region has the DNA TGTGCCATCAGTGAGCGGGGCGGGAGTGAGAACGAGCAGTACTTC. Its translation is CAISERGGSENEQYF.

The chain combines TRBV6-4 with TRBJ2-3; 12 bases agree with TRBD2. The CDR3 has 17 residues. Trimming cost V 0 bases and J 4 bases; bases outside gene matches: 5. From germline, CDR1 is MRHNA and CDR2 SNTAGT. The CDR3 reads CASSDSSLAGGPDTQYF. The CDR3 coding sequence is TGTGCCAGCAGTGACTCTAGTCTAGCGGGAGGGCCAGATACGCAGTATTTT.

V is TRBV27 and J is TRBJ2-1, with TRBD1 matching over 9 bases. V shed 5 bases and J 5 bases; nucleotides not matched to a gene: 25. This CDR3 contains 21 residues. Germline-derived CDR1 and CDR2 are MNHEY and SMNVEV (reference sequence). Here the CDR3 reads CASSGGIRTGQGRNIDNEQFF. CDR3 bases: TGTGCCAGCAGTGGGGGCATAAGGACGGGACAGGGAAGAAACATCGACAATGAGCAGTTCTTC.

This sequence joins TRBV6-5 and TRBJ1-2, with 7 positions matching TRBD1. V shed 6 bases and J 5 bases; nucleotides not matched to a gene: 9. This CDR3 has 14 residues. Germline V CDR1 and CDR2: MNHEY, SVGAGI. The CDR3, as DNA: TGTGCCAGCAGGACACCTACAGGGGTGTATGGCTACACCTTC. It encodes CASRTPTGVYGYTF.

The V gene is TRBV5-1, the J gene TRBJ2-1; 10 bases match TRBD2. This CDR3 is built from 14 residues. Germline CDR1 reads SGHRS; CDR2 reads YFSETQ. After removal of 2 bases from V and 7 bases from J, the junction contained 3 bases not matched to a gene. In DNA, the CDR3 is TGCGCCAGCAGCTTCCTAGCGGGGGCAAATGAGCAGTTCTTC. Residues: CASSFLAGANEQFF.

The CDR3 is CASSVGGTSGNTIYF. The CDR3 coding sequence is TGTGCCAGCAGCGTAGGGGGCACCTCTGGAAACACCATATATTTT. The chain joins TRBV9 to TRBJ1-3; a possible D gene is TRBD1 (5 bases). Germline values: CDR1 SGDLS, CDR2 YYNGEE. Between the trimmed V and J ends, which lost 0 bases and 0 bases, there was a span of 7 bases. The CDR3 is 15 amino acids.

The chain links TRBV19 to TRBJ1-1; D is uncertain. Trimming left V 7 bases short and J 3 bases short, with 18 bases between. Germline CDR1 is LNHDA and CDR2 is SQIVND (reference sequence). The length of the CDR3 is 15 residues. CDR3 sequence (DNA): TGTGCCAGTAACCCCCGTCGGGGTAAGGACACTGAAGCTTTCTTT. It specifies CASNPRRGKDTEAFF.

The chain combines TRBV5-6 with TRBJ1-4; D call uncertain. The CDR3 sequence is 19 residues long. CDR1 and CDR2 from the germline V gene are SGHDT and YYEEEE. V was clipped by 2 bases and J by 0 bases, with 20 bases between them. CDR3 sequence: CASSFNERSLPSTNEKLFF. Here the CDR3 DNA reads TGTGCCAGCAGCTTTAATGAGCGATCACTTCCCTCAACTAATGAAAAACTGTTTTTT.

CDR3 coding DNA: TGTGCCAGCAGTGATGGGACAGGTGAGGGCTACACCTTC. Translation gives CASSDGTGEGYTF. The chain links TRBV6-1 to TRBJ1-2; TRBD1 agrees at 8 bases. J gave up 8 bases and V 3 bases, and 5 bases lay outside the gene matches. The CDR3 totals 13 residues. Germline V gene data show CDR1 as MNHNS and CDR2 as SASEGT.

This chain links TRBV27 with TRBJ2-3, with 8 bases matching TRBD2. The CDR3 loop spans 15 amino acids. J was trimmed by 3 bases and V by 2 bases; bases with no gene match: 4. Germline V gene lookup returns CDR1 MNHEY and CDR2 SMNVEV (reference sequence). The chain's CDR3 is CASSLRRGGTDTQYF. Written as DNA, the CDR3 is TGTGCCAGCAGTTTACGTCGGGGGGGTACAGATACGCAGTATTTT.

The CDR3 sequence is CASSFRDTEAFF. CDR3 in DNA: TGTGCCAGCAGCTTCCGGGACACTGAAGCTTTCTTT. V gene TRBV5-8 combines with J gene TRBJ1-1; D gene uncertain. Looked up from germline, CDR1 is SGHTS and CDR2 is YDEGEE. V lost 2 bases, J lost 3 bases, and 5 bases lay in between. This CDR3 has 12 residues.

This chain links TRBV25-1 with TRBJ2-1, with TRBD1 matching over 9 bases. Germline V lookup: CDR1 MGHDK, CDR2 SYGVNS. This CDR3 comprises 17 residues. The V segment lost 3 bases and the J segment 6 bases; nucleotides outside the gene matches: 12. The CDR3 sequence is CASSDYYRDRDGNEQFF. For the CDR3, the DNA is TGTGCCAGCAGTGATTACTACCGGGACAGGGACGGCAATGAGCAGTTCTTC.

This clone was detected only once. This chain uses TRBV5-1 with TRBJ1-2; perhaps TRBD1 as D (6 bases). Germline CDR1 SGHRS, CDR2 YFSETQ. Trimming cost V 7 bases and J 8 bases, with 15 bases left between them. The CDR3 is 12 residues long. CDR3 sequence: CASCDTGSGYTF. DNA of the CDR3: TGCGCCAGCTGCGACACAGGGAGCGGCTACACCTTC.

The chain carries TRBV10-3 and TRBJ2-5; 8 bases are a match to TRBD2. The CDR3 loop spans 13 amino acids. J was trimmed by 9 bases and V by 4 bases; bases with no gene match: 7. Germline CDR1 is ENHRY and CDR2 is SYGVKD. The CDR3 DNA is TGTGCCATCAGTGGGCCGGGGGGGGTCGCCCAGTACTTC. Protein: CAISGPGGVAQYF.

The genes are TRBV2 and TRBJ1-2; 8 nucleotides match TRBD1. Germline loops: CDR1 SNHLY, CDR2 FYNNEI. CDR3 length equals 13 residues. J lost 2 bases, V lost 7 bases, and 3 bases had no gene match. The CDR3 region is CASTDRGNYGYTF. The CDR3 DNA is TGTGCCAGCACCGACAGGGGCAACTATGGCTACACCTTC.

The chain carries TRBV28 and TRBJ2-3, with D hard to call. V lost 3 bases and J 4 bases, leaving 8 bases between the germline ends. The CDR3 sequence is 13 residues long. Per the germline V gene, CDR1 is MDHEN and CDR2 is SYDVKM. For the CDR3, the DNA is TGTGCCAGCAGTTTTCGGGTCGCAGATACGCAGTATTTT. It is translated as CASSFRVADTQYF.

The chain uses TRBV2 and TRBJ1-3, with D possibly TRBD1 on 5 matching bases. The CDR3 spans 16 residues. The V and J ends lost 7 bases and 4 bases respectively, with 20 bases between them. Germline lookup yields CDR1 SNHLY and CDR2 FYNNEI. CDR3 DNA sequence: TGTGCCAGCATTCTTGGCAGGGCCAAAGTCGGAAACACCATATATTTT. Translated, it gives CASILGRAKVGNTIYF.

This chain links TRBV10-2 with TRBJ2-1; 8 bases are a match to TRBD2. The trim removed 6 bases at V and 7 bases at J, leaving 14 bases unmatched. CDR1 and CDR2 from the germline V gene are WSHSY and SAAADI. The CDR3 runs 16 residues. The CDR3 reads CASRGQPSRGRNEQFF. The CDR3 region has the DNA TGCGCCAGCAGGGGCCAGCCCTCCCGCGGGAGGAATGAGCAGTTCTTC.

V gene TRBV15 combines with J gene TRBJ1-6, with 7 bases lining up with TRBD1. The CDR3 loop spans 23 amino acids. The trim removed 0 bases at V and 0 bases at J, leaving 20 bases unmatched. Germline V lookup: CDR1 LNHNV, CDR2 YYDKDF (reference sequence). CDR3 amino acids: CATSRDYPPRQGWSSSYNSPLHF. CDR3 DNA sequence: TGTGCCACCAGCAGAGATTACCCCCCTAGACAGGGTTGGAGCAGCTCCTATAATTCACCCCTCCACTTT.

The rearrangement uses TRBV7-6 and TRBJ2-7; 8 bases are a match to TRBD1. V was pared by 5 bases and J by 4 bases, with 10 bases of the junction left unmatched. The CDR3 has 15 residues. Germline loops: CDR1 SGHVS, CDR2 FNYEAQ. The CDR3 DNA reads TGTGCCAGCAGCCCGAGGACAGGGCGTCAGTACGAGCAGTACTTC. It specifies CASSPRTGRQYEQYF.

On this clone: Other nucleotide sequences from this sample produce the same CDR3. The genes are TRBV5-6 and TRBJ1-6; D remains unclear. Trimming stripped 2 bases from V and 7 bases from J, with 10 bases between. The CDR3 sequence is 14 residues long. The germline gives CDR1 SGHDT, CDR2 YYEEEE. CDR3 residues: CASSFWAVNSPLHF. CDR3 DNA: TGTGCCAGCAGCTTTTGGGCAGTGAATTCACCCCTCCACTTT.

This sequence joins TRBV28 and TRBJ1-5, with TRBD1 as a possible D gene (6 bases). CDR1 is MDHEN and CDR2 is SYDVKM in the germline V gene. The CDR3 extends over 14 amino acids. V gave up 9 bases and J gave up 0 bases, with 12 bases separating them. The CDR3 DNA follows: TGTGCCAGTCAGGGGACTAATAGCAATCAGCCCCAGCATTTT. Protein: CASQGTNSNQPQHF. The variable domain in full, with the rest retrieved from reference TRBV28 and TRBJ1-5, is DVKVTQSSRYLVKRTGEKVFLECVQDMDHENMFWYRQDPGLGLRLIYFSYDVKMKEKGDIPEGYSVSREKKERFSLILESASTNQTSMYLCASQGTNSNQPQHFGDGTRLSIL.

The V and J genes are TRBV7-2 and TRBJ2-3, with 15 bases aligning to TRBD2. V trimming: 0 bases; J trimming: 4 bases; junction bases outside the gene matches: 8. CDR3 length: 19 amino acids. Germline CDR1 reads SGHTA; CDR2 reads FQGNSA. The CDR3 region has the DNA TGTGCCAGCAGCTTAGCCGCGGGGACTAGCGGGAGGACGGCAGATACGCAGTATTTT. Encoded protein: CASSLAAGTSGRTADTQYF.

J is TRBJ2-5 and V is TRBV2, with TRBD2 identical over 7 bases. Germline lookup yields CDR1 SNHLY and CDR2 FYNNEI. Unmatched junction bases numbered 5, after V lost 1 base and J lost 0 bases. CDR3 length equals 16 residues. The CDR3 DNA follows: TGTGCCAGCAGTGAAGAGCTAGCGGCTAACCAAGAGACCCAGTACTTC. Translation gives CASSEELAANQETQYF.

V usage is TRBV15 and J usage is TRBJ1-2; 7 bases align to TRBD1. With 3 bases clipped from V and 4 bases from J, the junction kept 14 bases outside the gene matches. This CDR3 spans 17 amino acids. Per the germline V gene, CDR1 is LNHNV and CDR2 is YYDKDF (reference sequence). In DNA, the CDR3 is TGTGCCACCAGCAGGTTTCCAGACAGGGATCATTTCTATGGCTACACCTTC. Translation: CATSRFPDRDHFYGYTF.